This record looks at one T cell receptor beta chain sequence and its context. What it recognizes is unknown. The data were obtained in a study of CXCR3-negative and CXCR3-positive naive CD8 T cells. Germline CDR1 and CDR2: SQVTM and ANQGSEA. The CDR3 has 13 residues. The libraries of TRB cDNA were constructed through 5' RACE using UMI labels. TCRdb re-analyzed the 5' RACE reads; it lists each CDR3 protein once, without DNA. The sample table includes roughly 89,000 distinct CDR3 sequences. Study findings and constraints: Greater hydrophobicity was found in TRB CDR3s of CXCR3-positive naive cells than of CXCR3-negative naive cells.

V and J are TRBV29-1 and TRBJ2-7; the D gene TCRdb calls, TRBD1, cannot be checked with no DNA. The receptor's source is a human donor in good health. Some clones in this sample may be carry-over from other donors' samples. The specimen was naive CXCR3- CD8+ T cells from blood. Subset meaning: CD45RO-CCR7+CD27+CD95- naive CD8+ T cells lacking CXCR3 (TNR3-). The CDR3 sequence is CSSRGTGFSEQYF.